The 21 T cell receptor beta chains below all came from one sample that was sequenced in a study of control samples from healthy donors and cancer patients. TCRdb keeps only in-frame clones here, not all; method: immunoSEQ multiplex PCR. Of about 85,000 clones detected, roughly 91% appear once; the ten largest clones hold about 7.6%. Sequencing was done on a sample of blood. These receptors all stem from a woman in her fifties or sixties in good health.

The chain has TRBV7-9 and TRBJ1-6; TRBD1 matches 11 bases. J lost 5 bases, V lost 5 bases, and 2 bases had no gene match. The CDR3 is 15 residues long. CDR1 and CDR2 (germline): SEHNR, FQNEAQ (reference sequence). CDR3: CASSRDRGDNSPLHF. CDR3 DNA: TGTGCCAGCAGCAGGGACAGGGGGGATAATTCACCCCTCCACTTT.

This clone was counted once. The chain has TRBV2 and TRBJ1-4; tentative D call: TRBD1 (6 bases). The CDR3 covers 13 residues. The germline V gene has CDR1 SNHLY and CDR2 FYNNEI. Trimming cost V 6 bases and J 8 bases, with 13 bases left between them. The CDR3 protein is CASRVLQGEKLFF. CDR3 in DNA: TGTGCCAGCAGGGTGCTGCAGGGGGAAAAACTGTTTTTT.

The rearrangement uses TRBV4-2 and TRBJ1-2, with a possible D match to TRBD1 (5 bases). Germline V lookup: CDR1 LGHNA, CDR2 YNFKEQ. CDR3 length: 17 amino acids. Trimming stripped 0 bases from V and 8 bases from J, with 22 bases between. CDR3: CASSQDFGRQTTRGYTF. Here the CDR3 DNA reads TGTGCCAGCAGCCAAGATTTTGGGAGACAGACAACTAGAGGCTACACCTTC.

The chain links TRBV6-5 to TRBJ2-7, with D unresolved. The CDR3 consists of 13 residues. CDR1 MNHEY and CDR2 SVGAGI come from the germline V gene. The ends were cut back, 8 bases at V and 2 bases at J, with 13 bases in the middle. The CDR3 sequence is CASGPYQPYEQYF. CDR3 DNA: TGTGCCAGCGGCCCCTACCAGCCCTACGAGCAGTACTTC.

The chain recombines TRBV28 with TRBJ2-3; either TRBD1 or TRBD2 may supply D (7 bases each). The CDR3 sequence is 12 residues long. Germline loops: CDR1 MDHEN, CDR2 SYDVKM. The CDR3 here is CSSGGGPDTQYF. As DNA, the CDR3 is TGTTCCTCAGGGGGAGGGCCAGATACGCAGTATTTT.

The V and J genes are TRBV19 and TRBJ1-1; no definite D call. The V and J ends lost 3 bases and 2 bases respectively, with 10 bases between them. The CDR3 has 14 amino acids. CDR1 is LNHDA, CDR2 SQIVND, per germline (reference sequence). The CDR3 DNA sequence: TGTGCCAGTAGTATTCAGACCGGCAACACTGAAGCTTTCTTT. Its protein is CASSIQTGNTEAFF.

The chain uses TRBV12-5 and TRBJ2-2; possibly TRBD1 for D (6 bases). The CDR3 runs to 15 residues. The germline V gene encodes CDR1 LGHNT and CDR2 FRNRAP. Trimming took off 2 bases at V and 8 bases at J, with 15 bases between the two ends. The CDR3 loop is CASGLKTLGAGELFF. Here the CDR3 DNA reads TGTGCTAGTGGTTTGAAGACTTTGGGGGCAGGGGAGCTGTTTTTT.

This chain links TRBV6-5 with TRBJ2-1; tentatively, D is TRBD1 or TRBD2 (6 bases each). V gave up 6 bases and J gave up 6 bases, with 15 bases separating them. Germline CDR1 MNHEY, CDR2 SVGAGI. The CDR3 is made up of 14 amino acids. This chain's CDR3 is CASRGGGAFNEQFF. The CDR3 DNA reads TGTGCCAGCAGAGGAGGGGGAGCGTTCAATGAGCAGTTCTTC.

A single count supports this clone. This CDR3 is CASSPQGASGNTIYF. The CDR3 nucleotides are TGTGCCAGCTCACCGCAGGGGGCCTCTGGAAACACCATATATTTT. The V call is TRBV18, the J call TRBJ1-3; 8 bases align to TRBD1. Germline values: CDR1 KGHSH, CDR2 LQKENI. The CDR3 runs 15 residues. Losses at the gene ends were 3 bases for V and 0 bases for J; bases not matched to a gene: 1.

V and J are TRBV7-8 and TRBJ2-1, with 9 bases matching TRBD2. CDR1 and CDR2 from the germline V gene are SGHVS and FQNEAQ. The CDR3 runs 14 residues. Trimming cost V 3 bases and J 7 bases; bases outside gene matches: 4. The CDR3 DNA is TGTGCCAGCAGCTTGCGGGGGGGCGGGAATGAGCAGTTCTTC. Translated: CASSLRGGGNEQFF.

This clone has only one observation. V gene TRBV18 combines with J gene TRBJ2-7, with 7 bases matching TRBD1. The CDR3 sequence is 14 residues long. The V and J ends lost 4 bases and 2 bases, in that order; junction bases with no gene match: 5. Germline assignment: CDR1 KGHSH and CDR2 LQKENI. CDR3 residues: CASSQGAQTYEQYF. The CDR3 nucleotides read TGTGCCAGCTCACAGGGGGCCCAAACCTACGAGCAGTACTTC.

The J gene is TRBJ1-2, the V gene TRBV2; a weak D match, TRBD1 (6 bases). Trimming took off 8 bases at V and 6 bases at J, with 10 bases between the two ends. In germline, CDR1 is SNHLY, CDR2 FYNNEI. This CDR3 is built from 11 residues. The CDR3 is CASGYRDGYTF. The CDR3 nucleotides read TGTGCCAGCGGATACAGGGATGGCTACACCTTC.

CDR3 coding DNA: TGCGCCAGCAGCCAAGATGGGCAGGGCACTGAAGCTTTCTTT. Amino acid sequence: CASSQDGQGTEAFF. The V gene is TRBV4-3, the J gene TRBJ1-1; possibly TRBD1 for D (5 bases). Looked up from germline, CDR1 is LGHNA and CDR2 is YSLEER. V shed 0 bases and J shed 4 bases, with 9 bases lying between them. The CDR3 has 14 residues.

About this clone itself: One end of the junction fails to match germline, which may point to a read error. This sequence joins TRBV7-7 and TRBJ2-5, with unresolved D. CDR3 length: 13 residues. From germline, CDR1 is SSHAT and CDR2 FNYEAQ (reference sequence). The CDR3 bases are TGTGCTAGCAGCCTTGGACCAGCGGAGACCCAGTACTTC. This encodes CASSLGPAETQYF.

The CDR3 DNA follows: TGTGCCAGCAGTTTCCCGGACGGATACTCTGGAAACACCATATATTTT. Encoded protein: CASSFPDGYSGNTIYF. The rearrangement links TRBV6-6 to TRBJ1-3; D is unclear. Trimming pared 4 bases from V and 0 bases from J, leaving 13 bases between. The CDR3 loop spans 16 amino acids. The germline V gene has CDR1 MNHNY and CDR2 SVGAGI (reference sequence).

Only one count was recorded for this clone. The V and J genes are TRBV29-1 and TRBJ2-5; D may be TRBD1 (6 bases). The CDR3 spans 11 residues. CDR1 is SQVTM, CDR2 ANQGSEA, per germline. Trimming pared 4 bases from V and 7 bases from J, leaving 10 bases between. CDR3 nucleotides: TGCAGCGTTGGACAGGACTTGACCCAGTACTTC. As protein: CSVGQDLTQYF.

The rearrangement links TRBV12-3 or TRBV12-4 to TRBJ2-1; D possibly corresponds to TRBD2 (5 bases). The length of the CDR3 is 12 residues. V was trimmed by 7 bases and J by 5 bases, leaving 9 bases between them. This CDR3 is CASIQADNEQFF. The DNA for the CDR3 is TGTGCCAGCATACAAGCGGACAATGAGCAGTTCTTC.

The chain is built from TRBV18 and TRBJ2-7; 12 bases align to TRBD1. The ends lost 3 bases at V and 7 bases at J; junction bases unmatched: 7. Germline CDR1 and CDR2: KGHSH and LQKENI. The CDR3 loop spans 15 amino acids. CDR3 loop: CASSPWDRGRGEQYF. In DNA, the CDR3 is TGTGCCAGCTCACCCTGGGACAGGGGGCGCGGGGAGCAGTACTTC.

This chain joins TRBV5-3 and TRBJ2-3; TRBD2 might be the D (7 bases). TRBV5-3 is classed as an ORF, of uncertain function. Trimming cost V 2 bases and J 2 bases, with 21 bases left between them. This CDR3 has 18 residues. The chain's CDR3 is CARSLRGGLHGSTDTQYF. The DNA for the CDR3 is TGTGCCAGAAGCTTAAGGGGGGGCCTCCACGGATCCACAGATACGCAGTATTTT.

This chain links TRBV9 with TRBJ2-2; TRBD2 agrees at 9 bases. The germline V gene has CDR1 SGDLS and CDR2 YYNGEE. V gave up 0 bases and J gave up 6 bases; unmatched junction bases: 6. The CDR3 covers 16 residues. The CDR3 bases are TGTGCCAGCAGCGTAGGCGCGGGGGGGCTGGCCGGGGAGCTGTTTTTT. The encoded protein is CASSVGAGGLAGELFF.

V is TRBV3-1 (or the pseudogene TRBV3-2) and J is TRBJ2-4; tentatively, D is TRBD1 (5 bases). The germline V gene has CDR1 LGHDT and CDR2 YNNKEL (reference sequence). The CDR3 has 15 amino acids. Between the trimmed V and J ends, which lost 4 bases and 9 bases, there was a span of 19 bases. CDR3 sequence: CASSLLASHQGIQYF. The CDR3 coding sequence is TGTGCCAGCAGCCTCTTGGCTTCGCACCAGGGCATTCAGTACTTC.